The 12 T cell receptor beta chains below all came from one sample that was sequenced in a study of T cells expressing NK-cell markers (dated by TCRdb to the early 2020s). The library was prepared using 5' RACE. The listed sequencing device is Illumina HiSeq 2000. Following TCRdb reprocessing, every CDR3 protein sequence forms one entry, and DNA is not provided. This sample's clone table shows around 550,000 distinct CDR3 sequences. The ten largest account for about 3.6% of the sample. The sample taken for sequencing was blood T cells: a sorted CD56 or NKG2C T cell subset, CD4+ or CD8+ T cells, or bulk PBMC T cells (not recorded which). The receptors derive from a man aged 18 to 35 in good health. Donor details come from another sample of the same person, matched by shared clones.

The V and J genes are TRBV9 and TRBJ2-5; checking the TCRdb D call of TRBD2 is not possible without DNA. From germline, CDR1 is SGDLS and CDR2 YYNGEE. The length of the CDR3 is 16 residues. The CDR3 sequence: CASSETPRLAEETQYF.

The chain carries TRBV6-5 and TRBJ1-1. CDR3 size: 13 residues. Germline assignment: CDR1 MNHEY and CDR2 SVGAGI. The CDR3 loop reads CASSLQPNTEAFF.

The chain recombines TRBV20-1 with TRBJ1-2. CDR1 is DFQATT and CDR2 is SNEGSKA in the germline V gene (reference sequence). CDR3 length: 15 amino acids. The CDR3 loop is CSARVGEGASYGYTF.

CDR3 loop: CASIQGPSAFF. This chain links TRBV6-1 with TRBJ1-1; TCRdb picks TRBD1, but there is no DNA to check that call. The CDR3 is 11 amino acids. Germline V gene data show CDR1 as MNHNS and CDR2 as SASEGT.

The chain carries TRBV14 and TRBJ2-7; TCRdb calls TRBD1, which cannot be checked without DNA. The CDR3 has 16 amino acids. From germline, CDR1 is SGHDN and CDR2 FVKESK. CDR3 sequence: CASSQEGQGPPGEQYF. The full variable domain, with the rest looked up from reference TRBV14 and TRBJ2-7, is EAGVTQFPSHSVIEKGQTVTLRCDPISGHDNLYWYRRVMGKEIKFLLHFVKESKQDESGMPNNRFLAERTGGTYSTLKVQPAELEDSGVYFCASSQEGQGPPGEQYFGPGTRLTVT.

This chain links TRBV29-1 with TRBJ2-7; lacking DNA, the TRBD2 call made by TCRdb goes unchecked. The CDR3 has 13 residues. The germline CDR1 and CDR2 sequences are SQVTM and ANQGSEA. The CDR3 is CSVDQGPYDEQYF.

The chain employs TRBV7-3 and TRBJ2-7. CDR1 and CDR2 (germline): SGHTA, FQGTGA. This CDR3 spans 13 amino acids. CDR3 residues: CASSPGTSSEQYF.

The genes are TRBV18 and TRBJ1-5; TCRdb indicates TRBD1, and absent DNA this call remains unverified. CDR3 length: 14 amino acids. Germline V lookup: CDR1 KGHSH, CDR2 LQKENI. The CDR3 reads CASSKDAGDQPQHF.

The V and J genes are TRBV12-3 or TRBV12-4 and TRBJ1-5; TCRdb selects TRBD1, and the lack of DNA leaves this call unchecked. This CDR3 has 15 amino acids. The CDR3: CASRQGIYSNQPQHF.

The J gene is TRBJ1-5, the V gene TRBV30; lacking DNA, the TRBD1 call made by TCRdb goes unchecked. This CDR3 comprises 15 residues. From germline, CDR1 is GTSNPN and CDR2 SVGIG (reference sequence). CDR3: CAWTRSGTLNQPQHF.

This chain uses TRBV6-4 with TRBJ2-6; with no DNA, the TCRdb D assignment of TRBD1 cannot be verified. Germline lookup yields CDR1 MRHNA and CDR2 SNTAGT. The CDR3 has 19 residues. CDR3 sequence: CASRPRTGRILSGANVLTF.

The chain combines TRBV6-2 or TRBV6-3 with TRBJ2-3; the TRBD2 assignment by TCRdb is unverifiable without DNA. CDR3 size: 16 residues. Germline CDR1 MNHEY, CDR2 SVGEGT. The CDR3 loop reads CASSLSGIGGTDTQYF.